These 9 T cell receptor beta chains were sequenced from one sample in a study of blood T cell repertoires in COVID-19. Some clones are missing from TCRdb's copy, which holds only in-frame ones; the method was immunoSEQ multiplex PCR. The sample gives a few hundred thousand clones, 90% of which show up once; 2.9% is in the top ten. Sample: peripheral blood. Receptor source: a woman younger than 45 with COVID-19, enrolled during active disease.

This chain links TRBV19 with TRBJ2-3, with D possibly matching TRBD1 (5 bases). CDR1 and CDR2 (germline): LNHDA, SQIVND (reference sequence). This CDR3 region has 14 residues. Deletions cut 4 bases from V and 1 base from J, with 9 bases between. The CDR3 region is CASSTPQGTDTQYF. CDR3 nucleotides: TGTGCCAGTAGTACCCCACAGGGCACAGATACGCAGTATTTT.

The chain carries TRBV28 and TRBJ1-2; 9 nucleotides align to TRBD1. Germline V gene lookup returns CDR1 MDHEN and CDR2 SYDVKM. With 6 bases clipped from V and 2 bases from J, the junction kept 7 bases outside the gene matches. The CDR3 covers 15 residues. CDR3 residues: CASRQTGQGNYGYTF. CDR3 sequence (DNA): TGTGCCAGCAGGCAAACCGGACAGGGGAACTATGGCTACACCTTC.

The chain is built from TRBV5-1 and TRBJ2-3; 7 nucleotides agree with TRBD2. The CDR3 extends over 16 amino acids. V lost 1 base and J lost 0; bases outside the gene matches: 5. The germline V gene encodes CDR1 SGHRS and CDR2 YFSETQ. CDR3 loop: CASSLRSGTSTDTQYF. In DNA form, the CDR3 reads TGCGCCAGCAGCTTGAGGAGCGGGACGAGCACAGATACGCAGTATTTT. Looking up the rest from reference TRBV5-1 and TRBJ2-3 gives the full variable domain: KAGVTQTPRYLIKTRGQQVTLSCSPISGHRSVSWYQQTPGQGLQFLFEYFSETQRNKGNFPGRFSGRQFSNSRSEMNVSTLELGDSALYLCASSLRSGTSTDTQYFGPGTRLTVL.

V and J are TRBV14 and TRBJ2-4, with TRBD2 identical over 12 bases. The CDR3 runs 18 residues. Germline V gives CDR1 SGHDN, CDR2 FVKESK. V lost 4 bases and J lost 0; bases outside the gene matches: 7. The DNA of the CDR3 is TGTGCCAGCAGCCTCGGACTAGCGGGGCCGGTAGCCAAAAACATTCAGTACTTC. Residues: CASSLGLAGPVAKNIQYF.

The chain is built from TRBV12-3 or TRBV12-4 and TRBJ1-3; tentative D call: TRBD1 (5 bases). The CDR3 is made up of 13 amino acids. Between the trimmed V and J ends, which lost 7 bases and 0 bases, there was a span of 7 bases. CDR3 sequence (DNA): TGTGCCAGCAAGGGGTTCTCTGGAAACACCATATATTTT. Translated, it gives CASKGFSGNTIYF.

The rearrangement uses TRBV27 and TRBJ1-6, with a weak D call TRBD1 (6 bases). Germline V gene data show CDR1 as MNHEY and CDR2 as SMNVEV (reference sequence). Between the trimmed V and J ends, which lost 3 bases and 10 bases, there was a span of 10 bases. The CDR3 spans 13 residues. CDR3: CASSFAGASPLHF. CDR3 sequence (DNA): TGTGCCAGCAGTTTTGCGGGGGCGTCACCCCTCCACTTT.

The rearrangement links TRBV18 to TRBJ1-1, with 11 bases identical to TRBD1. The germline V gene has CDR1 KGHSH and CDR2 LQKENI. V lost 1 base, J lost 7 bases, and 8 bases stayed unmatched. The CDR3 loop spans 16 amino acids. CDR3 coding DNA: TGTGCCAGCTCACCACAAGGACAGGGGGCCGGGGTTGAAGCTTTCTTT. Its translation: CASSPQGQGAGVEAFF.

As regards this clone: The same CDR3 can be traced to other DNA sequences in this sample. This sequence joins TRBV5-8 and TRBJ2-7; 8 bases line up with TRBD2. CDR1 and CDR2 from the germline V gene are SGHTS and YDEGEE. The V segment lost 0 bases and the J segment 1 base; nucleotides outside the gene matches: 0. The CDR3 spans 14 residues. The CDR3 loop is CASSLGGRSYEQYF. The CDR3 nucleotides are TGTGCCAGCAGCTTGGGCGGGAGGTCCTACGAGCAGTACTTC.

The table lists this clone with a count of one. J is TRBJ2-1 and V is TRBV6-5, with TRBD2 matching over 12 bases. Trimming at V came to 9 bases and at J to 4 bases, leaving 4 bases not matched to a gene. Germline loops: CDR1 MNHEY, CDR2 SVGAGI. The CDR3 length is 14 residues. The CDR3: CASRTSGEYNEQFF. DNA of the CDR3: TGTGCCAGTAGGACTAGCGGGGAATACAATGAGCAGTTCTTC.